This T cell receptor beta chain was sequenced for a study of OX40 agonist ivuxolimab in advanced cancers. Study at large: Patients were treated with ivuxolimab, an agonistic anti-OX40 (CD134) antibody. Patients enrolled in dose escalation were diagnosed with hepatocellular carcinoma, melanoma, renal cell or head and neck cancer.

General study points: Relative to CD4+, CD8+ T cells held more expanded clones on average. Within 6 weeks, CD4+ and CD8+ blood T cells expanded clonally at 0.1 to 3.0 mg/kg.

Germline V gene data show CDR1 as SGHVS and CDR2 as FQNEAQ. The CDR3 contains 11 residues. V was pared by 5 bases and J by 6 bases, with 6 bases between. For this clone: The antigen is undetermined.

Clones were sequenced by immunoSEQ multiplex PCR, and TCRdb holds only the in-frame ones, with some missing. Of fewer than 85,000 clones in the sample, around 90% were seen once. The sequences come from CD4+ or CD8+ T cells sorted from blood, collected in a trial of the OX40 agonist ivuxolimab. This clonotype was sampled from an adult with an advanced solid tumor such as melanoma, head and neck, liver or kidney cancer. The rearrangement links TRBV7-8 to TRBJ2-3, with D hard to call. Here the CDR3 reads CASSMEDTQYF. CDR3 in DNA: TGTGCCAGCAGCATGGAGGATACGCAGTATTTT.